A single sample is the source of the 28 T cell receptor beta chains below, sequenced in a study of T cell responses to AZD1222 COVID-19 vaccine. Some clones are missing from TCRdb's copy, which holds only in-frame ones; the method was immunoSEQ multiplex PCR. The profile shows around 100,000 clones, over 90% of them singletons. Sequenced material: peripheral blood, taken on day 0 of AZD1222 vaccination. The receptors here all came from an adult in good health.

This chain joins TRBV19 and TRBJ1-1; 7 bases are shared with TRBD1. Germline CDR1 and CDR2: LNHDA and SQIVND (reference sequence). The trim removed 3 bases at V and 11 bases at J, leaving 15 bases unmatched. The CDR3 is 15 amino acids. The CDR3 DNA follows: TGTGCCAGTAGTATTAATGGGGATCCCAGGGGGTCGGCTTTCTTT. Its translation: CASSINGDPRGSAFF.

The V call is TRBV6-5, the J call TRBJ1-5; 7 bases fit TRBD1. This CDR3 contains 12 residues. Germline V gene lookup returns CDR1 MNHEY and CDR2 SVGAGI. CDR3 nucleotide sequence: TGTGCGTCGAGGACAGGCGCCGGTCCCCAGCATTTT. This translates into CASRTGAGPQHF.

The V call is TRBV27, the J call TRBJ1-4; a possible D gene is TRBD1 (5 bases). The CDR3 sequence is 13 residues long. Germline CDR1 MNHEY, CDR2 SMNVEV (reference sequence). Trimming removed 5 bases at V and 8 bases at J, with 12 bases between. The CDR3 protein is CASSREGEEKLFF. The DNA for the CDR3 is TGTGCCAGCAGTCGAGAAGGGGAGGAAAAACTGTTTTTT.

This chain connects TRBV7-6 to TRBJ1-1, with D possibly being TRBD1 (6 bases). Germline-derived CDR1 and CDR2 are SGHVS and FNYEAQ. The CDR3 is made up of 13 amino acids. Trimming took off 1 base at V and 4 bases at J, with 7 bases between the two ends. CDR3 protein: CASSLGGATEAFF. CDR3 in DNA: TGTGCCAGCAGCTTAGGGGGGGCCACTGAAGCTTTCTTT.

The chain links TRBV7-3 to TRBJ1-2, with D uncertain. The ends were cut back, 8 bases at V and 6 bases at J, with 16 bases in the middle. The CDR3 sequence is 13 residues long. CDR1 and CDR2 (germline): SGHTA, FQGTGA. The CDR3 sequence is CASAPSGDHGYTF. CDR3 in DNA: TGTGCCAGCGCTCCGTCCGGGGATCATGGCTACACCTTC.

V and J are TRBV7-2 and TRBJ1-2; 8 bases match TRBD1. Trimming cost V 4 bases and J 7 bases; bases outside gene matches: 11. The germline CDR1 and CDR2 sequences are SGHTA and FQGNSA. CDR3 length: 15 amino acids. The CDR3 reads CASSSATAGGSGYTF. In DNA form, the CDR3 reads TGTGCCAGCAGCTCCGCAACCGCAGGGGGCTCTGGCTACACCTTC.

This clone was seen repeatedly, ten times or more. CDR3 nucleotides: TGTGCCATCAGTGACGAGGGGGGATATAATTCACCCCTCCACTTT. This codes for CAISDEGGYNSPLHF. The V and J genes are TRBV10-3 and TRBJ1-6; TRBD1 is a possible D gene (6 bases). Germline values: CDR1 ENHRY, CDR2 SYGVKD. The CDR3 runs to 15 residues. V was cut by 3 bases and J by 4 bases, with 10 bases left in between.

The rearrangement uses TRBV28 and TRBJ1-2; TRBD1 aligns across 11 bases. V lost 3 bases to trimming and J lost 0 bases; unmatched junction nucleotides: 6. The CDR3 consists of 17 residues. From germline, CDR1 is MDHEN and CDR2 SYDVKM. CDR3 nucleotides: TGTGCCAGCAGTTTCGGACAGGGGGCTTACCCTAACTATGGCTACACCTTC. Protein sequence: CASSFGQGAYPNYGYTF.

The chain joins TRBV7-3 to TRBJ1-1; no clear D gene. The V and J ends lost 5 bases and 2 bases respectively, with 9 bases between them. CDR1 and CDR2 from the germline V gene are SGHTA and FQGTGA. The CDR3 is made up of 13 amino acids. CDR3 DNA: TGTGCCAGCAGCCTTCAGCCTAACACTGAAGCTTTCTTT. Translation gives CASSLQPNTEAFF.

CDR3 coding DNA: TGTGCCAGCAGTGATCCATTGCTAGCGGGAGTTTCCAATGAGCAGTTCTTC. As protein: CASSDPLLAGVSNEQFF. The gene calls are TRBV6-1 and TRBJ2-1; 10 nucleotides align to TRBD2. From germline, CDR1 is MNHNS and CDR2 SASEGT. V was clipped by 3 bases and J by 6 bases; unmatched bases: 11. The CDR3 spans 17 residues.

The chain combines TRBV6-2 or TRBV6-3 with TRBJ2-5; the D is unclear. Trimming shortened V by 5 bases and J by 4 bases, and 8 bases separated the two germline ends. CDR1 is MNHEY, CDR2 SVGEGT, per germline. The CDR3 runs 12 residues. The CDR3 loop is CASSLVGETQYF. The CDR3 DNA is TGTGCCAGCAGTCTGGTGGGAGAGACCCAGTACTTC.

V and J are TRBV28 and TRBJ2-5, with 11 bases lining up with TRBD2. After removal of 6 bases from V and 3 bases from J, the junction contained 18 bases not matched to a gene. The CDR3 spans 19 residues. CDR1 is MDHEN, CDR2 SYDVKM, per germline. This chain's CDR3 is CASSLLLTSGKWVEETQYF. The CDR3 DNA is TGTGCCAGCAGCCTCTTACTGACTAGCGGGAAATGGGTAGAAGAGACCCAGTACTTC.

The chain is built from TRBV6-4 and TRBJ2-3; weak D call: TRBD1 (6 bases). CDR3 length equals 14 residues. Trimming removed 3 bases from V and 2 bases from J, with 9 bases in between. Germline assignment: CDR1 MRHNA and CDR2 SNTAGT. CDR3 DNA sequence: TGTGCCAGCAGTGAGTCAGGGGACACAGATACGCAGTATTTT. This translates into CASSESGDTDTQYF.

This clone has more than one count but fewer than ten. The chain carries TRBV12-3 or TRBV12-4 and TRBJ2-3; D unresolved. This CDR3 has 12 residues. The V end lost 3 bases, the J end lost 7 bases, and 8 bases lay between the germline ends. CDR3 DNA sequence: TGTGCCAGCAGTTTGGGCCCTAATACGCAGTATTTT. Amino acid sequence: CASSLGPNTQYF.

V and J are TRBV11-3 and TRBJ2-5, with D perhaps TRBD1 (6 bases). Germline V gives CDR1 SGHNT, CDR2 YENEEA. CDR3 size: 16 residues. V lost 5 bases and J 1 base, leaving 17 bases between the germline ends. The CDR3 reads CASSPGQNKIQETQYF. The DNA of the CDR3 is TGTGCCAGCAGCCCTGGACAGAACAAGATCCAAGAGACCCAGTACTTC.

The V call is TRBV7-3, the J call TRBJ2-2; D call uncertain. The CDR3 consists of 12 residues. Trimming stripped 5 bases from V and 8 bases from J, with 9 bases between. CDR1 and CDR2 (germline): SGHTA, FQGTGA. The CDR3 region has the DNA TGTGCCAGCAGCCATGTCGGGGGGGAGCTGTTTTTT. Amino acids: CASSHVGGELFF.

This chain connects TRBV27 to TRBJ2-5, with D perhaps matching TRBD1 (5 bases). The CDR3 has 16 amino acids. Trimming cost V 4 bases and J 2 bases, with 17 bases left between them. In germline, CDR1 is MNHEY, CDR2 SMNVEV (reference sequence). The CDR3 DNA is TGTGCCAGCAGTTCCAACTCTTGGGGCTTACAAGAGACCCAGTACTTC. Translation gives CASSSNSWGLQETQYF.

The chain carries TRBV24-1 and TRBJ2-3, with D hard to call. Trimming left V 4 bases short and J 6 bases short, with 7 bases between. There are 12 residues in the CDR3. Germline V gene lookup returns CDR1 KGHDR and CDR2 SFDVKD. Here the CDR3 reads CATSDQRDTQYF. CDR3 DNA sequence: TGTGCCACCAGTGACCAACGGGATACGCAGTATTTT.

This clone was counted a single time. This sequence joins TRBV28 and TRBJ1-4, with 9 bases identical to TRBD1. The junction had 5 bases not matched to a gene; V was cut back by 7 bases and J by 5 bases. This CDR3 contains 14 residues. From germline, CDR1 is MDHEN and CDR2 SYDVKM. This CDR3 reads CASTQTGGNEKLFF. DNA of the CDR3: TGTGCCAGCACCCAGACAGGGGGAAATGAAAAACTGTTTTTT.

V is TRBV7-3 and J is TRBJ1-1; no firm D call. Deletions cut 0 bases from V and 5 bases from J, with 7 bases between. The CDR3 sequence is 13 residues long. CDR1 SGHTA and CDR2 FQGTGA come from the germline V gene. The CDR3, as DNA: TGTGCCAGCAGCTTAACACAAGGGACTGAAGCTTTCTTT. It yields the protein CASSLTQGTEAFF. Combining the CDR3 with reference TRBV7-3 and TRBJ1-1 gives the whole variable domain GAGVSQTPSNKVTEKGKYVELRCDPISGHTALYWYRQSLGQGPEFLIYFQGTGAADDSGLPNDRFFAVRPEGSVSTLKIQRTERGDSAVYLCASSLTQGTEAFFGQGTRLTVV.

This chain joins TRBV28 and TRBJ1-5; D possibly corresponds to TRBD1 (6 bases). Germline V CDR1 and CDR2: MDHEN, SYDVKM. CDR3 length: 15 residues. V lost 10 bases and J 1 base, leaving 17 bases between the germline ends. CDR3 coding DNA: TGTGCCACTTCACGGGGACATTTCAGCAATCAGCCCCAGCATTTT. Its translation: CATSRGHFSNQPQHF.

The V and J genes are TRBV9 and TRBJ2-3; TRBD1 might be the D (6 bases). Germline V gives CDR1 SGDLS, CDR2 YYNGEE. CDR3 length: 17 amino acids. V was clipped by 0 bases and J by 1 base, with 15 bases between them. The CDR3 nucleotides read TGTGCCAGCAGCGTAGGGGCGTCTGAGGGGGGCACAGATACGCAGTATTTT. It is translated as CASSVGASEGGTDTQYF.

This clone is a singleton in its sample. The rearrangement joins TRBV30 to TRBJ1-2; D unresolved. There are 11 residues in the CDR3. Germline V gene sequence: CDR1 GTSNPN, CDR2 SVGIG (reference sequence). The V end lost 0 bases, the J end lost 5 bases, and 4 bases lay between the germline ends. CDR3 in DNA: TGTGCCTGGAGTGTACAATATGGCTACACCTTC. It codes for CAWSVQYGYTF.

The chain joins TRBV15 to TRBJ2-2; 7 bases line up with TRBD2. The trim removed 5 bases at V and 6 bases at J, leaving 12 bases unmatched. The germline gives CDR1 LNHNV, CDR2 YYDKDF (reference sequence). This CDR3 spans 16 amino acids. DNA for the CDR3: TGTGCCACCAGCCATGACCCTGAGGGAGGGCCCGGGGAGCTGTTTTTT. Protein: CATSHDPEGGPGELFF.

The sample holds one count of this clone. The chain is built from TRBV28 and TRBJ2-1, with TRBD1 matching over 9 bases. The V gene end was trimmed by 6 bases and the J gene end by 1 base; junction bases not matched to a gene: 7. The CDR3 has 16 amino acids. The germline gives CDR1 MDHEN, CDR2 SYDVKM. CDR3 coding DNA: TGTGCCAGCAGAAGCGGCGGGACAGGGTCCTACAATGAGCAGTTCTTC. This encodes CASRSGGTGSYNEQFF.

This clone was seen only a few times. The CDR3 region is CASSEAVSGQTYEQYF. Written as DNA, the CDR3 is TGTGCCAGCAGTGAAGCTGTTAGCGGACAGACCTACGAGCAGTACTTC. The chain employs TRBV6-1 and TRBJ2-7; D is possibly TRBD1 or TRBD2 (6 bases each). From germline, CDR1 is MNHNS and CDR2 SASEGT. CDR3 length equals 16 residues. Trimming removed 0 bases at V and 2 bases at J, with 14 bases between.

The CDR3 DNA reads as TGTGCCAGCTCAGGCACTAGCGGGATAGTCGCCGGGGAGCTGTTTTTT. Translated, it gives CASSGTSGIVAGELFF. The chain carries TRBV18 and TRBJ2-2; TRBD2 matches 10 bases. Germline-derived CDR1 and CDR2 are KGHSH and LQKENI. Trimming cost V 5 bases and J 6 bases; bases outside gene matches: 9. This CDR3 is built from 16 residues. The full variable domain, its missing parts supplied by reference TRBV18 and TRBJ2-2, is NAGVMQNPRHLVRRRGQEARLRCSPMKGHSHVYWYRQLPEEGLKFMVYLQKENIIDESGMPKERFSAEFPKEGPSILRIQQVVRGDSAAYFCASSGTSGIVAGELFFGEGSRLTVL.

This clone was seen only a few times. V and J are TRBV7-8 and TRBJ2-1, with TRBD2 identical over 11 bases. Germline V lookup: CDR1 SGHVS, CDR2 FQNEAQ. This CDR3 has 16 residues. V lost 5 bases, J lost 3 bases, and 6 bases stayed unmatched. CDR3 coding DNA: TGTGCCAGCAGCGATCACACTAGCGGGAGCTACAATGAGCAGTTCTTC. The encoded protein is CASSDHTSGSYNEQFF.